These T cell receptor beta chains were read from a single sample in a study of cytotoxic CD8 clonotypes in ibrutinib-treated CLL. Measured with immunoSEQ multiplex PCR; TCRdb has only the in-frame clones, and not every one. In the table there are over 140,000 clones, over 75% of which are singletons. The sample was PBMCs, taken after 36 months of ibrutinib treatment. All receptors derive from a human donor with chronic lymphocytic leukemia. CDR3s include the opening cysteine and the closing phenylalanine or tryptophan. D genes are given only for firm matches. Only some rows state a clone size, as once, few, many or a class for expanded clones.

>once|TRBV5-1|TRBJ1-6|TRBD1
TGCGCCAGCAGCTTGCGACAGGGGGATTCACCCCTCCACTTT
CASSLRQGDSPLHF
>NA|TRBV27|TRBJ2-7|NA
TGTGCCAGCAGTTTTGCAGGAACTCGGCTCGAGCAGTACTTC
CASSFAGTRLEQYF
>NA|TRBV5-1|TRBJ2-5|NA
TGCGCCAGCGCCCTCCTGACGGGGCCAGGGGGGGCCCAGTACTTC
CASALLTGPGGAQYF
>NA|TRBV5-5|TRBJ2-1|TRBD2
TGTGCCAGCAGCAGATTACCCACTAGCGGGAGTCACTACAATGAGCAGTTCTTC
CASSRLPTSGSHYNEQFF
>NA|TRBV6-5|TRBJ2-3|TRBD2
TGTGCCAGCAGCCATAGCGGGAGGCTCACAGATACGCAGTATTTT
CASSHSGRLTDTQYF
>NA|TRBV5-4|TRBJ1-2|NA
TGTGCCAGCAGCCCTGGGGGGTCTGGCTACACCTTC
CASSPGGSGYTF
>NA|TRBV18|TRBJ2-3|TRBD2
TGTGCCAGCTCACCACCGATCTGGGGACTAAGATTT
CASSPPIWGLRF
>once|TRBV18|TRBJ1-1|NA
TGTGCCAGCTCACCAGTTGCGGCCTCGGATGTCGGCACTGAAGCTTTCTTT
CASSPVAASDVGTEAFF
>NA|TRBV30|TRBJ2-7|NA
TGTGCCTGGAGTGTAATCCACGAGCAGTACTTC
CAWSVIHEQYF
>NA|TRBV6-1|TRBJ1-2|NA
TGTGCCAGCAGTGAAAGGGAAAACTATGGCTACACCTTC
CASSERENYGYTF
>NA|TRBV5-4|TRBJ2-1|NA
TGTGCCAGCAGCCCTGATGGGGGGAGGCGGAATGAGCAGTTCTTC
CASSPDGGRRNEQFF
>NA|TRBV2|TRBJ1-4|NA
TGTGCCAGCAGTGCCCGTTGGTCGGCTAATGAAAAACTGTTTTTT
CASSARWSANEKLFF
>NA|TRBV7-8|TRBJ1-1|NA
TGTGCCAGCAGCATCGACAGGAACACTGAAGCTTTCTTT
CASSIDRNTEAFF
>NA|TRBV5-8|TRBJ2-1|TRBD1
TGTGCCAGCAGAACGACAGGGAAGATTTATGAGCAGTTCTTC
CASRTTGKIYEQFF
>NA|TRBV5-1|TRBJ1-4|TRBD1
TGCGCCAGCAGCTGGGGACAGGGGCCTAATGAAAAACTGTTTTTT
CASSWGQGPNEKLFF
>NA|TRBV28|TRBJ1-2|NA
TGTGCCAGCAGTTTATCCCCGAAGGTCGGCTACACCTTC
CASSLSPKVGYTF
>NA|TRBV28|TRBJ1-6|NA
TGTGCCAGCAGCACGGTGGGGGAAGGTAATAATTCACCCCTCCACTTT
CASSTVGEGNNSPLHF
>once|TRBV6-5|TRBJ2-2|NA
TGTGCCAGCAGTTACGAGGGGCTCTTGGACACCGGGGAGCTGTTTTTT
CASSYEGLLDTGELFF
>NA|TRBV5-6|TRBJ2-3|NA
TGTGCCAGCAGCTTGTACTACCTAGATACGCAGTATTTT
CASSLYYLDTQYF
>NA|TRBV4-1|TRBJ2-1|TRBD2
TGCGCCAGCAGTATAGGGACTAGCGTGTTATACAATGAGCAGTTCTTC
CASSIGTSVLYNEQFF
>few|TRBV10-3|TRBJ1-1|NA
TGTGCCATCAGTGAGTCGTCGCAGGGCGGGAACACTGAAGCTTTCTTT
CAISESSQGGNTEAFF
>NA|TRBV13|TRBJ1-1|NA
TGTGCCAGCAGCCCGCCGGCGGGACGCCTGAACACTGAAGCTTTCTTT
CASSPPAGRLNTEAFF
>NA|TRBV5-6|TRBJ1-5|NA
TGTGCCAGCAGCGCAGGGCTTGGAAATCAGCCCCAGCATTTT
CASSAGLGNQPQHF
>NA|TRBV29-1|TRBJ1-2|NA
TGCAGCGTGCCAGGGATAGGGGGCTACACCTTC
CSVPGIGGYTF
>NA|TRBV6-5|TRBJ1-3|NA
TGTGCCAGCAGTTACTCTTTCGACTCTGGAAACACCATATATTTT
CASSYSFDSGNTIYF
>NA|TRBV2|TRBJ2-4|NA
TGTGCCAGCAGTGGTGTAGGTAGCATTCAGTACTTC
CASSGVGSIQYF
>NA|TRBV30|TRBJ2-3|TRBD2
TGTGCCTGGAGTAGCGGGAGCCTCACAGATACGCAGTATTTT
CAWSSGSLTDTQYF
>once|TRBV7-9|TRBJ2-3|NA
TGTGCCAGCCACAGGGGGGGGACAGATACGCAGTATTTT
CASHRGGTDTQYF
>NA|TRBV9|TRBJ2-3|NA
TGTGCCAGCAGCGTAGGGACGGGAACAGATACGCAGTATTTT
CASSVGTGTDTQYF
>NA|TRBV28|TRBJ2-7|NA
TGTGCCAGCAGTCCCTCGGACAGACCCTACGAGCAGTACTTC
CASSPSDRPYEQYF
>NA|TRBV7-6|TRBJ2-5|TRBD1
TGTGCCAGCAGCGCGAGACAGGGCCGAGGGGAGACCCAGTACTTC
CASSARQGRGETQYF
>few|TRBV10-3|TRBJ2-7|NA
TGTGCCATCAGTGCCACAGCTACAATCTCCTACGAGCAGTACTTC
CAISATATISYEQYF
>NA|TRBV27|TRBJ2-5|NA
TGTGCCAGCAGTTTTAGCAAGGAAGAGACCCAGTACTTC
CASSFSKEETQYF
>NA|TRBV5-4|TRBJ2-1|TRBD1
TGTGCCAGCAACCCACAGGGGGCTGGAAATGAGCAGTTCTTC
CASNPQGAGNEQFF
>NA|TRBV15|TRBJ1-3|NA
TGTGCCACCAGCAGAGATCCAGTCGGTAACACCATATATTTT
CATSRDPVGNTIYF
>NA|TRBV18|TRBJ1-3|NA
TGTGCCAGTCGTCTCGACTCTGGAAACACCATATATTTT
CASRLDSGNTIYF
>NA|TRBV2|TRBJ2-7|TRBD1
TGTGCCAGCAGTGGGCCCCGGACAGGGTTTTACGAGCAGTACTTC
CASSGPRTGFYEQYF
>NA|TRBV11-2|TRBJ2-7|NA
TGTGCCAGCAGCTTAATTGGGGGGCGCCGGGAAAAAACCTACGAGCAGTACTTC
CASSLIGGRREKTYEQYF
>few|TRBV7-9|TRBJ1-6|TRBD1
TGTGCCAGCAGCGTGGGACAGAGCAGCTCCTATAATTCACCCCTCCACTTT
CASSVGQSSSYNSPLHF
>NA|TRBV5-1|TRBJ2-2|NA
TGCGCCAGCAGCTTGGAAGGGTCCGGGGAGCTGTTTTTT
CASSLEGSGELFF